Following are 24 T cell receptor beta chains from one sample sequenced in a study of STAT5B mutations in CD4+ large granular lymphocyte leukemia. The protocol was immunoSEQ multiplex PCR, while the TCRdb copy is restricted to in-frame clones and leaves out a portion. Of some 51,000 clones in the sample, approximately 84% were seen once. Sequenced sample: CD4+ T cells from blood buffy coats. These receptors came from a human donor in good health.

With regard to this clone: Other DNA sequences in the same sample also yield this CDR3. The CDR3: CASSLEGRSTDTQYF. The CDR3 bases are TGCGCCAGCAGCTTGGAGGGCAGAAGCACAGATACGCAGTATTTT. The chain combines TRBV5-1 with TRBJ2-3; D is uncertain. The CDR3 is made up of 15 amino acids. Trimming cost V 0 bases and J 0 bases, with 8 bases left between them. The germline CDR1 and CDR2 sequences are SGHRS and YFSETQ.

The rearrangement uses TRBV5-4 and TRBJ2-7; 10 bases agree with TRBD1. CDR1 is SGHNT and CDR2 is YYREEE in the germline V gene (reference sequence). The CDR3 runs to 14 residues. With V trimmed by 4 bases and J by 3 bases, 4 bases remained unmatched. CDR3 protein: CASSRGQGIYEQYF. In DNA, the CDR3 is TGTGCCAGCAGCCGGGGACAGGGGATCTACGAGCAGTACTTC.

The rearrangement uses TRBV6-6 and TRBJ2-1, with D perhaps matching TRBD1 (6 bases). Germline CDR1 reads MNHNY; CDR2 reads SVGAGI (reference sequence). The V gene lost 5 bases and the J gene lost 2 bases, with 13 bases spanning the gap. The CDR3 totals 15 residues. The CDR3 sequence: CASSLLTGAYNEQFF. CDR3 bases: TGTGCCAGCAGTCTTCTGACAGGAGCCTACAATGAGCAGTTCTTC.

The chain carries TRBV5-1 and TRBJ1-6; TRBD1 is a possible D gene (5 bases). The CDR3 is 16 residues long. With 6 bases removed from V and 3 bases from J, the gap between germline ends came to 16 bases. Germline lookup yields CDR1 SGHRS and CDR2 YFSETQ. DNA for the CDR3: TGCGCCAGCACCATAGGGACCAGGATCTATAATTCACCCCTCCACTTT. Protein: CASTIGTRIYNSPLHF. Variable domain in full (rest from reference TRBV5-1 and TRBJ1-6): KAGVTQTPRYLIKTRGQQVTLSCSPISGHRSVSWYQQTPGQGLQFLFEYFSETQRNKGNFPGRFSGRQFSNSRSEMNVSTLELGDSALYLCASTIGTRIYNSPLHFGNGTRLTVT.

On this clone: A read error may produce the germline difference seen at one junction end. The chain couples TRBV7-9 to TRBJ2-1; D is perhaps TRBD2 (6 bases). The CDR3 runs to 13 residues. CDR1 and CDR2 from the germline V gene are SEHNR and FQNEAQ (reference sequence). This CDR3 reads CASSLATAVEQFF. CDR3 in DNA: TGTGCCAGCAGCCTAGCGACAGCGGTTGAGCAGTTCTTC.

A single count supports this clone. The rearrangement joins TRBV5-1 to TRBJ2-5, with 7 nucleotides matching TRBD1. With V trimmed by 0 bases and J by 4 bases, 9 bases remained unmatched. The V gene's germline CDR1 is SGHRS and CDR2 YFSETQ. This CDR3 has 16 amino acids. The CDR3 sequence is CASSLVPTGVGETQYF. The CDR3 coding sequence is TGCGCCAGCAGCTTGGTGCCTACAGGGGTTGGAGAGACCCAGTACTTC.

The V and J genes are TRBV5-6 and TRBJ2-1, with D perhaps matching TRBD1 (5 bases). V was pared by 7 bases and J by 2 bases, with 16 bases between. Germline V gene sequence: CDR1 SGHDT, CDR2 YYEEEE. This CDR3 has 15 residues. CDR3 nucleotide sequence: TGTGCCAGCGTAACCAGGGTTGGCACCTACAATGAGCAGTTCTTC. It encodes CASVTRVGTYNEQFF.

The chain uses TRBV6-5 and TRBJ1-1; a possible D gene is TRBD1 (6 bases). V was pared by 6 bases and J by 8 bases, with 22 bases between. Germline values: CDR1 MNHEY, CDR2 SVGAGI. This CDR3 has 15 amino acids. CDR3 bases: TGTGCCAGCAGCGGGGAGGCCAGGGGCGTCAACGAAGCTTTCTTT. It yields the protein CASSGEARGVNEAFF.

The genes are TRBV7-4 and TRBJ2-5; 8 bases fit TRBD2. The CDR3 has 16 residues. CDR1 and CDR2 (germline): SGHVT, SQSDAQ. V shed 4 bases and J 3 bases; nucleotides not matched to a gene: 10. CDR3 coding DNA: TGTGCCAGCAGCTCCTCCGGGACTAGGGGGGAAGAGACCCAGTACTTC. Its translation: CASSSSGTRGEETQYF.

This clone was observed once. V gene TRBV11-1 combines with J gene TRBJ2-5, with D uncertain. From germline, CDR1 is SGHAT and CDR2 FQDESV (reference sequence). Trimming took off 5 bases at V and 0 bases at J, with 1 base between the two ends. The CDR3 contains 11 residues. CDR3 protein: CASSHQETQYF. The CDR3 nucleotides are TGTGCCAGCAGCCACCAAGAGACCCAGTACTTC.

The chain couples TRBV6-1 to TRBJ2-5, with a weak D call TRBD2 (5 bases). The V gene lost 6 bases and the J gene lost 2 bases, with 10 bases spanning the gap. CDR1 and CDR2 (germline): MNHNS, SASEGT. The CDR3 is 13 residues long. This chain's CDR3 is CASRRLLQETQYF. CDR3 bases: TGTGCCAGCAGGCGACTACTTCAAGAGACCCAGTACTTC.

The J gene is TRBJ1-5, the V gene TRBV19, with 8 nucleotides matching TRBD1. The CDR3 runs to 14 residues. CDR1 is LNHDA and CDR2 is SQIVND in the germline V gene (reference sequence). V dropped 3 bases and J dropped 5; count of bases not matched to a gene: 3. CDR3 sequence reads: CASSIQGADQPQHF. Here the CDR3 DNA reads TGTGCCAGTAGTATTCAGGGGGCGGATCAGCCCCAGCATTTT.

This chain joins TRBV19 and TRBJ2-1; TRBD1 or TRBD2 may be the D gene (6 bases each). Trimming took off 2 bases at V and 8 bases at J, with 16 bases between the two ends. From germline, CDR1 is LNHDA and CDR2 SQIVND (reference sequence). The CDR3 runs to 15 residues. The CDR3 nucleotides are TGTGCCAGTAGTATATGGGGGGCTGGAATGGATGAGCAGTTCTTC. It encodes CASSIWGAGMDEQFF.

This chain uses TRBV5-1 with TRBJ2-1, with 9 bases identical to TRBD2. CDR1 is SGHRS, CDR2 YFSETQ, per germline. The CDR3 covers 18 residues. Trimming removed 3 bases from V and 0 bases from J; junction bases left unmatched: 10. The CDR3 loop is CASSSGGGGEGSYNEQFF. CDR3 DNA: TGCGCCAGCAGCTCTGGCGGGGGGGGAGAAGGCTCCTACAATGAGCAGTTCTTC.

The chain recombines TRBV6-1 with TRBJ2-1; 13 positions match TRBD2. Germline CDR1 MNHNS, CDR2 SASEGT. Germline trimming cut 8 bases from V and 7 bases from J; bases unmatched to any gene: 8. The CDR3 extends over 15 amino acids. In DNA, the CDR3 is TGTGCCAGCGTGGGGACTAGCGGGATATATAATGAGCAGTTCTTC. Amino acid sequence: CASVGTSGIYNEQFF.

The chain uses TRBV7-2 and TRBJ1-1, with D maybe TRBD1 (6 bases). This CDR3 region has 14 residues. Germline CDR1 SGHTA, CDR2 FQGNSA. V shed 4 bases and J shed 4 bases, with 13 bases lying between them. CDR3 DNA sequence: TGTGCCAGCAGCTCCCAGGGGCCCCCCACTGAAGCTTTCTTT. As protein: CASSSQGPPTEAFF.

The chain joins TRBV28 to TRBJ1-5; no clear D gene. With 5 bases removed from V and 0 bases from J, the gap between germline ends came to 11 bases. The CDR3 extends over 15 amino acids. Looked up from germline, CDR1 is MDHEN and CDR2 is SYDVKM. This CDR3 reads CASSGPDLSNQPQHF. The CDR3 nucleotides are TGTGCCAGCAGTGGGCCAGACCTTAGCAATCAGCCCCAGCATTTT.

The rearrangement joins TRBV28 to TRBJ1-4; D remains unclear. V was cut by 2 bases and J by 6 bases, with 13 bases left in between. CDR3 length equals 15 residues. The germline gives CDR1 MDHEN, CDR2 SYDVKM. CDR3 in amino acids: CASSLSPYRDEKLFF. The CDR3, as DNA: TGTGCCAGCAGTTTAAGTCCCTACAGAGATGAAAAACTGTTTTTT.

This chain links TRBV27 with TRBJ1-3; D perhaps matches TRBD1 (5 bases). Looked up from germline, CDR1 is MNHEY and CDR2 is SMNVEV (reference sequence). CDR3 size: 17 residues. The germline V and J ends were trimmed by 7 bases and 0 bases, with 19 bases remaining between them. The CDR3 nucleotides are TGTGCCAGCACTGTTTTAAGCGAGGGGAGCTCTGGAAACACCATATATTTT. Amino acids: CASTVLSEGSSGNTIYF.

The rearrangement links TRBV11-2 to TRBJ2-1; 8 nucleotides line up with TRBD1. Germline V gene lookup returns CDR1 SGHAT and CDR2 FQNNGV. The V gene end was trimmed by 4 bases and the J gene end by 4 bases; junction bases not matched to a gene: 15. The CDR3 spans 18 residues. Written as DNA, the CDR3 is TGTGCCAGCAGCTCCCGGACAGGGAGTCGCGGAGCGTACAATGAGCAGTTCTTC. It codes for CASSSRTGSRGAYNEQFF. Full variable domain (outside the CDR3, taken from reference TRBV11-2 and TRBJ2-1): EAGVAQSPRYKIIEKRQSVAFWCNPISGHATLYWYQQILGQGPKLLIQFQNNGVVDDSQLPKDRFSAERLKGVDSTLKIQPAKLEDSAVYLCASSSRTGSRGAYNEQFFGPGTRLTVL.

The chain couples TRBV5-6 to TRBJ1-3, with TRBD1 matching over 8 bases. Germline assignment: CDR1 SGHDT and CDR2 YYEEEE. With V trimmed by 3 bases and J by 9 bases, 5 bases remained unmatched. CDR3 size: 13 residues. The CDR3 reads CASSSDREGTIYF. Here the CDR3 DNA reads TGTGCCAGCAGCTCGGACAGGGAAGGCACCATATATTTT.

The rearrangement joins TRBV10-3 to TRBJ1-3; D not certain. V lost 6 bases to trimming and J lost 0 bases, with 12 bases between them. CDR3 length: 15 residues. Germline lookup yields CDR1 ENHRY and CDR2 SYGVKD. The CDR3, as DNA: TGTGCCATCAGAGAAGGACGGACCTCTGGAAACACCATATATTTT. Protein product: CAIREGRTSGNTIYF.

The genes are TRBV5-6 and TRBJ2-5; D might be TRBD1 (6 bases). V was trimmed by 3 bases and J by 0 bases, leaving 12 bases between them. The germline V gene has CDR1 SGHDT and CDR2 YYEEEE. This CDR3 region has 15 residues. The CDR3 loop is CASSSRQANQETQYF. The CDR3 nucleotides are TGTGCCAGCAGCTCGCGACAGGCCAACCAAGAGACCCAGTACTTC.

The genes are TRBV6-5 and TRBJ1-5, with a possible D match to TRBD1 (6 bases). Germline CDR1 reads MNHEY; CDR2 reads SVGAGI. V lost 6 bases and J 1 base, leaving 10 bases between the germline ends. The CDR3 is 14 residues long. The CDR3 coding sequence is TGTGCCAGCAGACGGGGACAAAGCAATCAGCCCCAGCATTTT. Protein sequence: CASRRGQSNQPQHF.